This T cell receptor beta chain was captured by sequencing in a study of T cell repertoires in cytomegalovirus infection. Overall study context: Evidence of both CMV infection and a matching HLA type came from public TCR beta signatures. Overall study findings and caveats: CMV-specific TCR beta clonotypes restricted by HLA-C dominated the ex vivo response. Using cumulative public TCR beta family frequency, the authors identified those who carried CMV together with the relevant HLA.

TCRdb reprocessed the reads via MiXCR and lists one record per CDR3 protein. The data contain around 900,000 distinct CDR3 sequences, approximately 32% of them singletons. There are a few counts of this clonotype. Its antigen remains unidentified. There are 18 residues in the CDR3. The V gene's germline CDR1 is DFQATT and CDR2 SNEGSKA (reference sequence). Trimming removed 0 bases from V and 7 bases from J; junction bases left unmatched: 13. The chain employs TRBV20-1 and TRBJ1-5; 12 nucleotides align to TRBD1. The receptor comes from a human donor in good health (CMV status not recorded). Some clones in this sample may be carry-over from other donors' samples. The material was cultured CD8+ T cells from PBMCs, obtained from culture after CMV antigen stimulation. The CDR3 region has the DNA TGCAGTGCTAGAGATTTAGGGACAGGGGGCGAGTTAGGCCAGCCCCAGCATTTT. It yields the protein CSARDLGTGGELGQPQHF.